This T cell receptor (beta chain) was obtained from a study of T cells after yellow fever vaccination. MiXCR, run by TCRdb on the 5' RACE reads, gives a single entry per CDR3 protein. The sample consists of some 290,000 distinct CDR3 sequences, roughly 10% of them appearing once. Note on this clonotype: Its target is not known.

The study, taken as a whole, reports: Subsequent booster samples again held most clones from primary vaccination (roughly 96% CD4, 88% CD8). Any FACS-sorted repertoire could hold abundant clonotypes that contaminate it from the bulk population. Researchers report a weaker secondary response that nonetheless peaked faster, day 5 versus 15.

CDR3 size: 13 residues. CDR1 and CDR2 from the germline V gene are SGHRS and YFSETQ. V lost 9 bases, J lost 10 bases, and 12 bases stayed unmatched. Sequencing was performed on CD4+ T cells sorted from PBMCs, taken 45 days after the yellow fever booster vaccination. The sequence came from a man between 18 and 35 years old who received the YFV17D yellow fever vaccine. The J gene is TRBJ2-1, the V gene TRBV5-1; 8 nucleotides agree with TRBD2. The CDR3 region is CATCPNSGTEQFF. The CDR3, as DNA: TGCGCCACCTGCCCCAATAGCGGGACCGAGCAGTTCTTC. Drawing the rest from reference TRBV5-1 and TRBJ2-1, the complete variable domain is KAGVTQTPRYLIKTRGQQVTLSCSPISGHRSVSWYQQTPGQGLQFLFEYFSETQRNKGNFPGRFSGRQFSNSRSEMNVSTLELGDSALYLCATCPNSGTEQFFGPGTRLTVL.